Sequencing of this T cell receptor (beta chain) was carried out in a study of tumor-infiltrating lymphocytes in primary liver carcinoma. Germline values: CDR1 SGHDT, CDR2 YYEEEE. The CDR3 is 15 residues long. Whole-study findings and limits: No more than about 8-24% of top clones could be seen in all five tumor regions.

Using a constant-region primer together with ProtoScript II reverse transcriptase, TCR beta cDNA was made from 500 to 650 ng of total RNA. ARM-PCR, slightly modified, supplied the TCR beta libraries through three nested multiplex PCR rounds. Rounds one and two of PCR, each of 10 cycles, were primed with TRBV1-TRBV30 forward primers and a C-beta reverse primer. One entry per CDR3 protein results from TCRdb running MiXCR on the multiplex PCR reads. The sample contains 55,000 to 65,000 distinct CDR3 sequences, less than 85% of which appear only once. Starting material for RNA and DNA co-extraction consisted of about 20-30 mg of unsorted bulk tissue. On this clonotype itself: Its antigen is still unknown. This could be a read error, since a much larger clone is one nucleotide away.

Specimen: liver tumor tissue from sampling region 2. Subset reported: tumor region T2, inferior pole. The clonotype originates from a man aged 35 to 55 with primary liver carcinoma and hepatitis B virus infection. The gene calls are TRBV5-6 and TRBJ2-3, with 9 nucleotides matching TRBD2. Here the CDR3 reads CASSLVGTSIDTQYF. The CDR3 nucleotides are TGTGCCAGCAGCTTGGTTGGGACTAGCATAGATACGCAGTATTTT. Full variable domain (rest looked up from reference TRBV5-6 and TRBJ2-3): DAGVTQSPTHLIKTRGQQVTLRCSPKSGHDTVSWYQQALGQGPQFIFQYYEEEERQRGNFPDRFSGHQFPNYSSELNVNALLLGDSALYLCASSLVGTSIDTQYFGPGTRLTVL.